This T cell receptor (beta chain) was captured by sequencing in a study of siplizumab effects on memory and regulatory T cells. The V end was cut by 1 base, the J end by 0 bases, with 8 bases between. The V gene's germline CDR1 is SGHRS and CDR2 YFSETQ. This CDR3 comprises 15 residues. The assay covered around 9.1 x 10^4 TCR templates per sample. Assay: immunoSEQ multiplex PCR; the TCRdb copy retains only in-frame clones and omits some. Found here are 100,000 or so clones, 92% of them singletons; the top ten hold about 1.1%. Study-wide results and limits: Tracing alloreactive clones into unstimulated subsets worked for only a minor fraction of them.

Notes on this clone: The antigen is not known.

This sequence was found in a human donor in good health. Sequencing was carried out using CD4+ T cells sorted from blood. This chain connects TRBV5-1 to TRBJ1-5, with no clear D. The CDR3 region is CASSLTSNSNQPQHF. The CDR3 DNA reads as TGCGCCAGCAGCTTGACCAGTAATAGCAATCAGCCCCAGCATTTT.